Following are 27 T cell receptor beta chains from one sample sequenced in a study of blood T cell repertoires in COVID-19. Some clones are missing from TCRdb's copy, which holds only in-frame ones; the method was immunoSEQ multiplex PCR. The sample contains fewer than 60,000 clones, approximately 80% of which appear only once. Sequencing input: peripheral blood. The receptors here all came from an elderly woman with acute or convalescent COVID-19.

The chain uses TRBV30 and TRBJ2-5; a weak D match, TRBD1 (6 bases). The CDR3 runs to 15 residues. V was pared by 1 base and J by 3 bases, with 15 bases between. Looked up from germline, CDR1 is GTSNPN and CDR2 is SVGIG (reference sequence). CDR3 nucleotides: TGTGCCTGGAGTGCCAGCGGCAGGGGAAAAGAGACCCAGTACTTC. Translating it yields CAWSASGRGKETQYF.

This sequence joins TRBV3-1 (or the pseudogene TRBV3-2) and TRBJ2-3, with 9 bases that match TRBD2. The CDR3 contains 16 residues. Germline CDR1 and CDR2: LGHDT and YNNKEL (reference sequence). The junction had 4 bases not matched to a gene; V was cut back by 1 base and J by 2 bases. Here the CDR3 reads CASSQGGGGATDTQYF. The CDR3 DNA sequence: TGTGCCAGCAGCCAAGGGGGCGGGGGGGCCACAGATACGCAGTATTTT.

The rearrangement links TRBV7-8 to TRBJ2-3; the match to TRBD2 covers 11 bases. J gave up 5 bases and V 6 bases, and 7 bases lay outside the gene matches. This CDR3 comprises 15 residues. Germline V gene data show CDR1 as SGHVS and CDR2 as FQNEAQ. The chain's CDR3 is CASSPSGGREDTQYF. For the CDR3, the DNA is TGTGCCAGCAGTCCTAGCGGGGGGCGGGAAGATACGCAGTATTTT.

The chain joins TRBV10-3 to TRBJ2-3, with TRBD2 matching 9 bases. Germline CDR1 ENHRY, CDR2 SYGVKD. The junction had 4 bases not matched to a gene; V was cut back by 0 bases and J by 6 bases. The CDR3 sequence is 15 residues long. The CDR3 nucleotides are TGTGCCATCAGTGAGTCAGGCGGGGGGGCTGATACGCAGTATTTT. Translation gives CAISESGGGADTQYF.

The V gene is TRBV5-4, the J gene TRBJ2-7, with D possibly matching TRBD2 (6 bases). The CDR3 is 14 residues long. Germline-derived CDR1 and CDR2 are SGHNT and YYREEE (reference sequence). V lost 4 bases, J lost 7 bases, and 18 bases lay in between. The CDR3 nucleotides read TGTGCCAGCAGCCCAGCCGGGGAGGTATGGGAGCAGTACTTC. The encoded protein is CASSPAGEVWEQYF.

The chain couples TRBV6-5 to TRBJ1-1, with a weak D call TRBD1 (5 bases). CDR3 length: 13 residues. The germline V gene encodes CDR1 MNHEY and CDR2 SVGAGI. V dropped 5 bases and J dropped 5 bases, with 12 bases sitting between them. The CDR3 spells CASSMTVTTEAFF. In DNA, the CDR3 is TGTGCCAGCAGTATGACAGTGACAACTGAAGCTTTCTTT.

V usage is TRBV10-3 and J usage is TRBJ2-3, with D unresolved. Germline V lookup: CDR1 ENHRY, CDR2 SYGVKD. The CDR3 runs 15 residues. V was trimmed by 0 bases and J by 0 bases, leaving 7 bases between them. The CDR3 loop is CAISESSSSTDTQYF. In nucleotides, the CDR3 is TGTGCCATCAGTGAGTCATCCTCTAGCACAGATACGCAGTATTTT.

This sequence joins TRBV5-1 and TRBJ2-3, with 12 positions matching TRBD2. The CDR3 is made up of 16 amino acids. Germline CDR1 reads SGHRS; CDR2 reads YFSETQ. V lost 4 bases to trimming and J lost 5 bases; unmatched junction nucleotides: 8. The CDR3 DNA reads TGCGCCAGCAGCCCCGGGACTAGCGGGTCAGGAGATACGCAGTATTTT. Its translation: CASSPGTSGSGDTQYF.

The J gene is TRBJ1-6, the V gene TRBV5-1; 7 bases align to TRBD1. Trimming at V came to 5 bases and at J to 3 bases, leaving 14 bases not matched to a gene. CDR3 length: 18 amino acids. Germline V gives CDR1 SGHRS, CDR2 YFSETQ. This CDR3 is CASRDGTANSLYNSPLHF. The CDR3 coding sequence is TGCGCCAGCAGAGACGGGACAGCCAATTCTCTCTATAATTCACCCCTCCACTTT.

The chain is built from TRBV4-1 and TRBJ2-5; no definite D call. The germline V gene encodes CDR1 MGHRA and CDR2 YSYEKL. CDR3 size: 15 residues. The germline V and J ends were trimmed by 0 bases and 4 bases, with 12 bases remaining between them. As DNA, the CDR3 is TGCGCCAGCAGCCAAGATCTTGGTAGTCCAGAGACCCAGTACTTC. This sequence encodes CASSQDLGSPETQYF.

The chain uses TRBV2 and TRBJ1-2; no reliable D call. The CDR3 spans 14 residues. Germline CDR1 SNHLY, CDR2 FYNNEI. Between the trimmed V and J ends, which lost 5 bases and 1 base, there was a span of 11 bases. The CDR3 protein is CASSLRRLNYGYTF. The CDR3 coding sequence is TGTGCCAGCAGTCTCCGGAGACTTAACTATGGCTACACCTTC.

This sequence joins TRBV19 and TRBJ1-2; D remains ambiguous. Germline-derived CDR1 and CDR2 are LNHDA and SQIVND (reference sequence). The length of the CDR3 is 12 residues. The V end lost 5 bases, the J end lost 7 bases, and 11 bases lay between the germline ends. The CDR3 here is CASSWTAGGYTF. The CDR3 DNA reads as TGTGCCAGTAGTTGGACGGCGGGTGGCTACACCTTC. The full variable domain, in which reference TRBV19 and TRBJ1-2 provide the parts outside the CDR3, is DGGITQSPKYLFRKEGQNVTLSCEQNLNHDAMYWYRQDPGQGLRLIYYSQIVNDFQKGDIAEGYSVSREKKESFPLTVTSAQKNPTAFYLCASSWTAGGYTFGSGTRLTVV.

This chain joins TRBV29-1 and TRBJ2-3, with D perhaps matching TRBD1 (5 bases). Germline loops: CDR1 SQVTM, CDR2 ANQGSEA. This CDR3 contains 12 residues. Trimming took 7 bases from V and 3 from J, leaving 11 bases between them. CDR3 in amino acids: CSGYSGTDTQYF. The CDR3 DNA reads TGCAGCGGATACTCAGGGACAGATACGCAGTATTTT.

This CDR3 is CASSFQGFEQYF. The CDR3 nucleotides read TGCGCCAGCAGCTTCCAGGGCTTCGAGCAGTACTTC. The chain has TRBV5-1 and TRBJ2-7; weak D call: TRBD1 (5 bases). The CDR3 length is 12 residues. Germline-derived CDR1 and CDR2 are SGHRS and YFSETQ. Deletions cut 2 bases from V and 6 bases from J, with 9 bases between. Drawing the rest from reference TRBV5-1 and TRBJ2-7, the complete variable domain is KAGVTQTPRYLIKTRGQQVTLSCSPISGHRSVSWYQQTPGQGLQFLFEYFSETQRNKGNFPGRFSGRQFSNSRSEMNVSTLELGDSALYLCASSFQGFEQYFGPGTRLTVT.

This clone has a single count. The chain couples TRBV30 to TRBJ2-5, with D perhaps matching TRBD2 (5 bases). The CDR3 has 15 amino acids. The germline gives CDR1 GTSNPN, CDR2 SVGIG (reference sequence). Between the trimmed V and J ends, which lost 0 bases and 1 base, there was a span of 12 bases. CDR3 nucleotides: TGTGCCTGGAGTGTAGGGCTAGCCGCCCAAGAGACCCAGTACTTC. Translated, it gives CAWSVGLAAQETQYF.

The chain uses TRBV28 and TRBJ2-1; tentative D call: TRBD1 (6 bases). V was cut by 4 bases and J by 1 base, with 11 bases left in between. Per the germline V gene, CDR1 is MDHEN and CDR2 is SYDVKM. This CDR3 comprises 15 residues. CDR3 protein: CASSWGQGSYNEQFF. The CDR3 nucleotides are TGTGCCAGCAGTTGGGGACAAGGTTCCTACAATGAGCAGTTCTTC.

The chain couples TRBV28 to TRBJ1-2, with D hard to call. CDR1 is MDHEN, CDR2 SYDVKM, per germline. With 7 bases removed from V and 0 bases from J, the gap between germline ends came to 12 bases. There are 14 residues in the CDR3. The CDR3 region has the DNA TGTGCCAGCAACCCCCGGGGAACTAACTATGGCTACACCTTC. Its protein is CASNPRGTNYGYTF.

V usage is TRBV2 and J usage is TRBJ2-7, with TRBD1 matching over 8 bases. V gave up 5 bases and J gave up 4 bases; unmatched junction bases: 10. This CDR3 contains 15 residues. Germline CDR1 and CDR2: SNHLY and FYNNEI. The CDR3 coding sequence is TGTGCCAGCAGTTTGACACGGGACAGGTGGTACGAGCAGTACTTC. This sequence encodes CASSLTRDRWYEQYF.

V usage is TRBV5-1 and J usage is TRBJ2-1, with D perhaps TRBD1 (6 bases). The V and J ends lost 4 bases and 8 bases respectively, with 10 bases between them. Germline CDR1 and CDR2: SGHRS and YFSETQ. CDR3 length: 12 residues. The CDR3 bases are TGCGCCAGCAGCCGGAACAGGGATGAGCAGTTCTTC. Residues: CASSRNRDEQFF.

The J gene is TRBJ2-4, the V gene TRBV11-2; TRBD1 matches 7 bases. Germline CDR1 is SGHAT and CDR2 is FQNNGV. Germline trimming cut 5 bases from V and 6 bases from J; bases unmatched to any gene: 4. The CDR3 spans 13 residues. CDR3 loop: CASSGDSRNIQYF. CDR3 nucleotide sequence: TGTGCCAGCAGCGGGGACAGCCGAAACATTCAGTACTTC. The full variable domain, rest sourced from reference TRBV11-2 and TRBJ2-4, is EAGVAQSPRYKIIEKRQSVAFWCNPISGHATLYWYQQILGQGPKLLIQFQNNGVVDDSQLPKDRFSAERLKGVDSTLKIQPAKLEDSAVYLCASSGDSRNIQYFGAGTRLSVL.

The CDR3 nucleotides read TGCGCCAGCAGCTTCCAGGTTAGCTCCTACAATGAGCAGTTCTTC. Translating it yields CASSFQVSSYNEQFF. The gene calls are TRBV5-1 and TRBJ2-1; D is unresolved. V was trimmed by 2 bases and J by 0 bases, leaving 9 bases between them. The length of the CDR3 is 15 residues. CDR1 and CDR2 from the germline V gene are SGHRS and YFSETQ. Looking up the rest from reference TRBV5-1 and TRBJ2-1 gives the full variable domain: KAGVTQTPRYLIKTRGQQVTLSCSPISGHRSVSWYQQTPGQGLQFLFEYFSETQRNKGNFPGRFSGRQFSNSRSEMNVSTLELGDSALYLCASSFQVSSYNEQFFGPGTRLTVL.

This chain links TRBV6-1 with TRBJ2-7; 9 nucleotides line up with TRBD2. There are 17 residues in the CDR3. V was clipped by 4 bases and J by 0 bases; unmatched bases: 10. Germline CDR1 reads MNHNS; CDR2 reads SASEGT. The CDR3 protein is CASSGPSSGGSSYEQYF. The CDR3 region has the DNA TGTGCCAGCAGTGGCCCTAGCAGCGGGGGGTCCTCCTACGAGCAGTACTTC.

This clone came up a few times. The CDR3 loop is CASSFGTGRDTEAFF. CDR3 nucleotide sequence: TGTGCCAGCAGCTTCGGGACAGGGCGAGACACTGAAGCTTTCTTT. V is TRBV5-8 and J is TRBJ1-1; TRBD1 matches at 9 bases. This CDR3 is 15 amino acids long. V dropped 2 bases and J dropped 3; count of bases not matched to a gene: 5. The germline gives CDR1 SGHTS, CDR2 YDEGEE.

V is TRBV10-3 and J is TRBJ1-4; the D gene is possibly TRBD1 (5 bases). Germline CDR1 and CDR2: ENHRY and SYGVKD. The CDR3 is made up of 14 amino acids. The V and J ends lost 3 bases and 4 bases respectively, with 9 bases between them. In DNA, the CDR3 is TGTGCCATCAGTGAAGACAGAGTTAATGAAAAACTGTTTTTT. This codes for CAISEDRVNEKLFF.

The chain joins TRBV7-9 to TRBJ1-6, with 8 bases identical to TRBD1. Trimming cost V 5 bases and J 10 bases; bases outside gene matches: 10. Germline lookup yields CDR1 SEHNR and CDR2 FQNEAQ (reference sequence). The CDR3 extends over 15 amino acids. CDR3 coding DNA: TGTGCCAGCAGCCCGGGACAGGTTGGAAGATCACCCCTCCACTTT. Translated, it gives CASSPGQVGRSPLHF.

The V gene is TRBV5-4, the J gene TRBJ1-1; TRBD1 agrees at 7 bases. The CDR3 totals 13 residues. Germline V gene sequence: CDR1 SGHNT, CDR2 YYREEE (reference sequence). J gave up 2 bases and V 5 bases, and 3 bases lay outside the gene matches. The CDR3 coding sequence is TGTGCCAGCAGAGGGACAGCAAACACTGAAGCTTTCTTT. Its protein is CASRGTANTEAFF.

The chain is built from TRBV5-5 and TRBJ1-5, with D possibly being TRBD1 (5 bases). The germline gives CDR1 SGHKS, CDR2 YYEKEE (reference sequence). The CDR3 has 13 amino acids. Trimming removed 3 bases from V and 3 bases from J, with 7 bases in between. CDR3 amino acids: CASSSDINQPQHF. Here the CDR3 DNA reads TGTGCCAGCAGCTCGGACATCAATCAGCCCCAGCATTTT. The full variable domain, its missing parts supplied by reference TRBV5-5 and TRBJ1-5, is DAGVTQSPTHLIKTRGQQVTLRCSPISGHKSVSWYQQVLGQGPQFIFQYYEKEERGRGNFPDRFSARQFPNYSSELNVNALLLGDSALYLCASSSDINQPQHFGDGTRLSIL.